This TCR beta chain was observed in a study of identical twins. The study's findings and limits: Beta out-of-frame sequences showed weaker excess twin sharing. Sequences that were out-of-frame, alpha and twin-shared displayed an excess of low generation probability. Fewer insertions characterized abundant cord blood beta clonotypes, whereas memory repertoires showed none.

CDR3 length: 15 residues. Losses at the gene ends were 3 bases for V and 11 bases for J; bases not matched to a gene: 13. Germline CDR1 reads SQVTM; CDR2 reads ANQGSEA. This clonotype was counted ten times or more. What it binds is unknown. It was template switching that added a universal primer site, and there were unique molecular identifiers on the cDNA. TCRdb processed the 5' RACE reads anew with MiXCR; each CDR3 protein has one entry. The sample contains a few hundred thousand distinct CDR3 sequences, approximately 18% of which appear only once. The rearrangement uses TRBV29-1 and TRBJ2-1; 10 nucleotides align to TRBD2. The sample consisted of naive T cells sorted from blood. This TCR came from a man aged 45 to 65 in good health. The CDR3 bases are TGCAGCGTTGAGTTGAGGCTAGCGGGAGTTCACCAGCAGTTCTTC. Translated: CSVELRLAGVHQQFF.